Each of the 28 T cell receptor beta chains below was sequenced from the same sample in a study of T cell repertoires in ileal Crohn's disease. Time point reported: neoterminal ileum biopsy at postoperative endoscopy, about 6 months after surgery. Generated by immunoSEQ multiplex PCR, the TCRdb table keeps only in-frame clones and is missing some. The table includes some 60,000 clones, 85% to 90% detected once. The sequencing sample was made of ileal tissue. The receptors stem from an adult with Crohn's disease.

The chain has TRBV5-5 and TRBJ1-5; D might be TRBD1 (5 bases). The CDR3 extends over 15 amino acids. The germline V gene encodes CDR1 SGHKS and CDR2 YYEKEE (reference sequence). V was clipped by 2 bases and J by 4 bases, with 13 bases between them. As DNA, the CDR3 is TGTGCCAGCAGCTTCGGCGGGGGAGGTAATCAGCCCCAGCATTTT. Its protein is CASSFGGGGNQPQHF. The entire variable domain, with the rest obtained from reference TRBV5-5 and TRBJ1-5, is as follows: DAGVTQSPTHLIKTRGQQVTLRCSPISGHKSVSWYQQVLGQGPQFIFQYYEKEERGRGNFPDRFSARQFPNYSSELNVNALLLGDSALYLCASSFGGGGNQPQHFGDGTRLSIL.

The rearrangement links TRBV19 to TRBJ1-2; a possible D gene is TRBD1 (6 bases). Germline V gene lookup returns CDR1 LNHDA and CDR2 SQIVND (reference sequence). The CDR3 runs 17 residues. The V end lost 0 bases, the J end lost 2 bases, and 16 bases lay between the germline ends. The CDR3 protein is CASSIERLAGANYGYTF. The CDR3 region has the DNA TGTGCCAGTAGTATAGAGCGGTTAGCAGGGGCCAACTATGGCTACACCTTC.

The rearrangement joins TRBV5-1 to TRBJ2-5, with 10 bases fitting TRBD2. V dropped 4 bases and J dropped 1; count of bases not matched to a gene: 4. The CDR3 spans 15 residues. Germline assignment: CDR1 SGHRS and CDR2 YFSETQ. CDR3 nucleotide sequence: TGCGCCAGCAGCCGGCTAGCGGGAGCCCAAGAGACCCAGTACTTC. It translates to CASSRLAGAQETQYF.

The chain is built from TRBV27 and TRBJ2-7, with TRBD1 as a possible D gene (5 bases). This CDR3 spans 16 amino acids. Trimming left V 5 bases short and J 1 base short, with 18 bases between. Germline V lookup: CDR1 MNHEY, CDR2 SMNVEV (reference sequence). CDR3 coding DNA: TGTGCCAGCAGTCCCCTCGCGGACACCCTATCCTACGAGCAGTACGTC. Translation: CASSPLADTLSYEQYV.

This chain connects TRBV7-8 to TRBJ2-7; D unresolved. V was shortened by 1 base and J by 7 bases, with 11 bases between the two germline ends. Germline V gene sequence: CDR1 SGHVS, CDR2 FQNEAQ. The CDR3 totals 13 residues. CDR3 in amino acids: CASSLDPAAEQYF. The CDR3 DNA is TGTGCCAGCAGCTTAGATCCGGCAGCGGAGCAGTACTTC.

The rearrangement joins TRBV14 to TRBJ2-7, with TRBD2 matching over 7 bases. The CDR3 contains 13 residues. Germline lookup yields CDR1 SGHDN and CDR2 FVKESK. V shed 4 bases and J 0 bases; nucleotides not matched to a gene: 0. The DNA for the CDR3 is TGTGCCAGCAGCCGACTAGCCTCCTACGAGCAGTACTTC. It codes for CASSRLASYEQYF.

The V and J genes are TRBV5-1 and TRBJ1-1; possibly TRBD1 for D (6 bases). Per the germline V gene, CDR1 is SGHRS and CDR2 is YFSETQ. The CDR3 length is 12 residues. V lost 4 bases and J lost 11, with 15 bases in between. The CDR3 region has the DNA TGCGCCAGCAGCGAAGAACAGGGCTTGGCTTTCTTT. The encoded protein is CASSEEQGLAFF.

The chain combines TRBV18 with TRBJ1-1; 8 nucleotides match TRBD1. CDR3 size: 14 residues. Germline values: CDR1 KGHSH, CDR2 LQKENI. Unmatched junction bases numbered 6, after V lost 5 bases and J lost 4 bases. The CDR3 protein is CASSSQGAITEAFF. CDR3 nucleotides: TGTGCCAGCTCATCCCAGGGGGCTATCACTGAAGCTTTCTTT.

The V gene is TRBV6-6, the J gene TRBJ1-2, with D perhaps matching TRBD1 (5 bases). Deletions cut 2 bases from V and 4 bases from J, with 11 bases between. Germline V gives CDR1 MNHNY, CDR2 SVGAGI (reference sequence). The CDR3 extends over 14 amino acids. DNA of the CDR3: TGTGCCAGCAGTTACGGCGACAGTATCTATGGCTACACCTTC. Its translation: CASSYGDSIYGYTF.

This clone appeared a single time. The chain has TRBV2 and TRBJ1-2; 8 bases fit TRBD1. The CDR3 extends over 15 amino acids. The V gene end was trimmed by 5 bases and the J gene end by 5 bases; junction bases not matched to a gene: 10. In germline, CDR1 is SNHLY, CDR2 FYNNEI. The CDR3 nucleotides read TGTGCCAGCAGTCTGGACAGGGAAATCGGGTATGGCTACACCTTC. Translated: CASSLDREIGYGYTF.

The chain links TRBV15 to TRBJ1-2, with a tentative D call TRBD1 (6 bases). V was clipped by 1 base and J by 6 bases, with 6 bases between them. The CDR3 consists of 12 residues. Germline V gives CDR1 LNHNV, CDR2 YYDKDF (reference sequence). DNA of the CDR3: TGTGCCACCAGCAGAGGGGACAATGGCTACACCTTC. It codes for CATSRGDNGYTF.

The J gene is TRBJ2-7, the V gene TRBV4-3; perhaps TRBD2 as D (6 bases). CDR1 and CDR2 from the germline V gene are LGHNA and YSLEER. CDR3 size: 15 residues. V lost 1 base, J lost 2 bases, and 12 bases lay in between. CDR3: CASSQGRGAAYEQYF. In nucleotides, the CDR3 is TGCGCCAGCAGCCAAGGACGCGGGGCTGCCTACGAGCAGTACTTC.

CDR3 amino acids: CATSRNRGGTEAFF. In DNA form, the CDR3 reads TGTGCCACCAGCAGGAACAGGGGTGGGACTGAAGCTTTCTTT. The V call is TRBV15, the J call TRBJ1-1; TRBD1 aligns across 7 bases. The V and J ends lost 3 bases and 5 bases, in that order; junction bases with no gene match: 6. CDR3 length: 14 residues. Germline-derived CDR1 and CDR2 are LNHNV and YYDKDF (reference sequence).

This chain connects TRBV4-2 to TRBJ2-1, with 8 bases lining up with TRBD2. The germline gives CDR1 LGHNA, CDR2 YNFKEQ. The CDR3 is made up of 17 amino acids. V shed 3 bases and J 0 bases; nucleotides not matched to a gene: 7. CDR3 nucleotides: TGTGCCAGCAGCCAGGGTTCCGGGGGGGTCTCCTACAATGAGCAGTTCTTC. Its protein is CASSQGSGGVSYNEQFF.

The chain carries TRBV28 and TRBJ2-7; D is unresolved. This CDR3 region has 14 residues. Germline V lookup: CDR1 MDHEN, CDR2 SYDVKM. V lost 2 bases and J lost 2, with 10 bases in between. CDR3 DNA: TGTGCCAGCAGTTTACCCGGTCAAACCTACGAGCAGTACTTC. Protein product: CASSLPGQTYEQYF. Drawing the rest from reference TRBV28 and TRBJ2-7, the complete variable domain is DVKVTQSSRYLVKRTGEKVFLECVQDMDHENMFWYRQDPGLGLRLIYFSYDVKMKEKGDIPEGYSVSREKKERFSLILESASTNQTSMYLCASSLPGQTYEQYFGPGTRLTVT.

This clone came up a few times. The V and J genes are TRBV30 and TRBJ1-4; TRBD1 matches 9 bases. V lost 3 bases to trimming and J lost 8 bases; unmatched junction nucleotides: 13. The CDR3 totals 16 residues. Germline CDR1 is GTSNPN and CDR2 is SVGIG (reference sequence). The CDR3 DNA reads TGTGCCTGGAGCCCTGTGTTCCGGGACAGGGCCGAAAAACTGTTTTTT. This gives the protein CAWSPVFRDRAEKLFF. The entire variable domain, with the rest obtained from reference TRBV30 and TRBJ1-4, is as follows: SQTIHQWPATLVQPVGSPLSLECTVEGTSNPNLYWYRQAAGRGLQLLFYSVGIGQISSEVPQNLSASRPQDRQFILSSKKLLLSDSGFYLCAWSPVFRDRAEKLFFGSGTQLSVL.

This rearrangement joins TRBV6-6 to TRBJ2-3; TRBD2 is a possible D gene (5 bases). This CDR3 has 13 residues. Germline CDR1 is MNHNY and CDR2 is SVGAGI (reference sequence). The V end was cut by 7 bases, the J end by 6 bases, with 14 bases between. CDR3 nucleotide sequence: TGTGCCAGCACCGAGACGGGGTCCGATACGCAGTATTTT. Translated: CASTETGSDTQYF.

The rearrangement joins TRBV11-3 to TRBJ2-1; D is unclear. V shed 3 bases and J shed 0 bases, with 18 bases lying between them. CDR1 and CDR2 (germline): SGHNT, YENEEA. The CDR3 is 18 residues long. The CDR3 bases are TGTGCCAGCAGCTTTCTTGCATTGCAGGCAAACTCCTACAATGAGCAGTTCTTC. Translating gives CASSFLALQANSYNEQFF. The full variable domain, its missing parts supplied by reference TRBV11-3 and TRBJ2-1, is EAGVVQSPRYKIIEKKQPVAFWCNPISGHNTLYWYLQNLGQGPELLIRYENEEAVDDSQLPKDRFSAERLKGVDSTLKIQPAELGDSAVYLCASSFLALQANSYNEQFFGPGTRLTVL.

The chain employs TRBV7-9 and TRBJ2-1; D is perhaps TRBD2 (5 bases). The V end was cut by 5 bases, the J end by 3 bases, with 11 bases between. This CDR3 comprises 14 residues. Germline V gene data show CDR1 as SEHNR and CDR2 as FQNEAQ (reference sequence). CDR3 nucleotide sequence: TGTGCCAGCAGCGCGACTATCTACTACAATGAGCAGTTCTTC. Translated, it gives CASSATIYYNEQFF.

This chain connects TRBV6-6 to TRBJ2-3; the match to TRBD2 covers 8 bases. Germline assignment: CDR1 MNHNY and CDR2 SVGAGI (reference sequence). V lost 6 bases, J lost 1 base, and 6 bases stayed unmatched. This CDR3 is built from 15 residues. In nucleotides, the CDR3 is TGTGCCAGCAGAGAGCGGGGGTGGGGCACAGATACGCAGTATTTT. Protein product: CASRERGWGTDTQYF.

This sequence joins TRBV11-3 and TRBJ1-1; perhaps TRBD1 as D (5 bases). V was clipped by 3 bases and J by 1 base, with 24 bases between them. Germline V CDR1 and CDR2: SGHNT, YENEEA. This CDR3 has 19 amino acids. CDR3 DNA sequence: TGTGCCAGCAGCTTTGGTGTCCAGTATAGGGGCCTCAGGAACACTGAAGCTTTCTTT. It translates to CASSFGVQYRGLRNTEAFF.

Remarks on this clone: Germline and junction disagree at one end, which may indicate a read error. The chain couples TRBV7-7 to TRBJ2-5; the D is unclear. The CDR3 runs 13 residues. Per the germline V gene, CDR1 is SSHAT and CDR2 is FNYEAQ (reference sequence). This CDR3 is CASSPRVAETQYF. DNA for the CDR3: TGTGCTAGCAGCCCTCGGGTCGCGGAGACCCAGTACTTC.

The chain links TRBV2 to TRBJ2-5; 7 nucleotides line up with TRBD1. CDR3 length: 14 residues. With 7 bases clipped from V and 2 bases from J, the junction kept 7 bases outside the gene matches. The germline CDR1 and CDR2 sequences are SNHLY and FYNNEI. The CDR3 loop reads CASIPGQKQETQYF. The CDR3 nucleotides are TGTGCCAGCATCCCGGGACAGAAACAAGAGACCCAGTACTTC. The whole variable domain, filled in from reference TRBV2 and TRBJ2-5, reads EPEVTQTPSHQVTQMGQEVILRCVPISNHLYFYWYRQILGQKVEFLVSFYNNEISEKSEIFDDQFSVERPDGSNFTLKIRSTKLEDSAMYFCASIPGQKQETQYFGPGTRLLVL.

The genes are TRBV18 and TRBJ2-5, with 8 bases fitting TRBD2. V shed 3 bases and J 1 base; nucleotides not matched to a gene: 7. Germline lookup yields CDR1 KGHSH and CDR2 LQKENI. The CDR3 is 16 residues long. CDR3 DNA: TGTGCCAGCTCACCTCGACTACTAGCGGTCCAAGAGACCCAGTACTTC. This sequence encodes CASSPRLLAVQETQYF.

The rearrangement joins TRBV6-1 to TRBJ1-5; D uncertain. V gave up 6 bases and J gave up 5 bases, with 11 bases separating them. The germline CDR1 and CDR2 sequences are MNHNS and SASEGT. The CDR3 length is 13 residues. CDR3 loop: CASRKDTYQPQHF. In DNA form, the CDR3 reads TGTGCCAGCAGAAAAGACACGTATCAGCCCCAGCATTTT.

The chain uses TRBV11-3 and TRBJ1-4; the match to TRBD1 covers 7 bases. The germline V gene encodes CDR1 SGHNT and CDR2 YENEEA. The length of the CDR3 is 15 residues. J gave up 7 bases and V 5 bases, and 10 bases lay outside the gene matches. The CDR3 nucleotides are TGTGCCAGCAGCCAACCTACAGGGGCGGGTGAAAAACTGTTTTTT. Protein product: CASSQPTGAGEKLFF.

This clone was found a few times. The chain combines TRBV11-3 with TRBJ2-2; maybe TRBD2 (6 bases). V was cut by 5 bases and J by 0 bases, with 13 bases left in between. Germline values: CDR1 SGHNT, CDR2 YENEEA. CDR3 length: 16 residues. For the CDR3, the DNA is TGTGCCAGCAGCCCAGGACTACCTGCGAACACCGGGGAGCTGTTTTTT. Its protein is CASSPGLPANTGELFF.

The chain uses TRBV4-1 and TRBJ2-7; 11 nucleotides agree with TRBD1. CDR1 and CDR2 from the germline V gene are MGHRA and YSYEKL. After removal of 3 bases from V and 4 bases from J, the junction contained 5 bases not matched to a gene. The CDR3 loop spans 15 amino acids. The CDR3 is CASSHGTGGLYEQYV. DNA for the CDR3: TGCGCCAGCAGCCATGGGACAGGGGGATTATACGAGCAGTACGTC.